This T cell receptor beta chain came from a study of shared clonotypes between healthy human individuals. This CDR3 comprises 16 residues. CDR1 SGDLS and CDR2 YYNGEE come from the germline V gene. The V end was cut by 0 bases, the J end by 0 bases, with 11 bases between. Sequencing used immunoSEQ multiplex PCR; TCRdb keeps in-frame clones, though not all of them. The sample carries 2 million to 2.5 million clones, 90% to 95% recorded once. Study-wide points: Naive CD4 clonotype sharing across a few donors was 5% to 6%.

This clone has more than one count but fewer than ten. As yet, its antigen is unknown. Partitioning of CD4+ cells yielded a CD45RA+ naive subset and a CD45RA-negative memory subset. V usage is TRBV9 and J usage is TRBJ2-3; tentatively, D is TRBD2 (6 bases). This clonotype was obtained from a man between 18 and 35 years old in good health. Some clones in this sample may be carry-over from other donors' samples. The sequencing sample was made of naive CD4+ T cells from PBMCs. Subset defined: CD45RA+ positively selected. The CDR3, as DNA: TGTGCCAGCAGCGTAGACGGCGGGGCTAGCACAGATACGCAGTATTTT. Encoded protein: CASSVDGGASTDTQYF.